This T cell receptor beta chain comes out of a study of cytomegalovirus exposure and HLA in healthy donors. V lost 4 bases to trimming and J lost 2 bases; unmatched junction nucleotides: 10. In germline, CDR1 is MGHRA, CDR2 YSYEKL. This CDR3 has 17 amino acids. Clones were sequenced by immunoSEQ multiplex PCR, and TCRdb holds only the in-frame ones, with some missing. The sample has some 120,000 clones; roughly 86% are singletons. The clonotype originates from a man aged 25-45 years in good health and CMV-seronegative. Sequenced material: PBMCs. V is TRBV4-1 and J is TRBJ2-3, with 9 nucleotides matching TRBD2. CDR3 in amino acids: CASSLRPLAGDTDTQYF. DNA for the CDR3: TGCGCCAGCAGCCTCCGACCTTTAGCGGGGGACACAGATACGCAGTATTTT.